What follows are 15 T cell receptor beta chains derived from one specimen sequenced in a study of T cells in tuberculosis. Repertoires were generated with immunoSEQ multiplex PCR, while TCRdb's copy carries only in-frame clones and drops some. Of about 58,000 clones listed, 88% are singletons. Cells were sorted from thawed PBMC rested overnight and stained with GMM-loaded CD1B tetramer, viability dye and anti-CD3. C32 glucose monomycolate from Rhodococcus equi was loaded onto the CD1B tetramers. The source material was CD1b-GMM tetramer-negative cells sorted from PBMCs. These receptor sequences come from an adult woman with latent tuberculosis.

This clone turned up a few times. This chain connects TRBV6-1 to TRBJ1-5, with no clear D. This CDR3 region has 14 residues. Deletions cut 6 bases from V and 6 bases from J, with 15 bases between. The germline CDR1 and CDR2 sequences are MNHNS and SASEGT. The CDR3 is CASSPTGGPQPQHF. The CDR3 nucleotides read TGTGCCAGCAGCCCAACCGGCGGGCCTCAGCCCCAGCATTTT.

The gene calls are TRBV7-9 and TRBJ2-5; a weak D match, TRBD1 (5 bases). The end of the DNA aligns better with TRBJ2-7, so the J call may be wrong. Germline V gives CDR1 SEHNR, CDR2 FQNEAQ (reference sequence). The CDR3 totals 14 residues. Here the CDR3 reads CASSLAQATYEQYF. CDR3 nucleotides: TGTGCCAGCAGCTTAGCACAGGCAACCTACGAGCAGTACTTC.

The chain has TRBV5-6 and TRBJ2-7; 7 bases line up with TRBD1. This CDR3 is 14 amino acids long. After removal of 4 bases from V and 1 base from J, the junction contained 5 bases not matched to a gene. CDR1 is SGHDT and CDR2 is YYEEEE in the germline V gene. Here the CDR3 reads CASSPTGISYEQYF. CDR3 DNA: TGTGCCAGCAGCCCGACAGGGATTTCCTACGAGCAGTACTTC. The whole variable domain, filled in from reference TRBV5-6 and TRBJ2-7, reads DAGVTQSPTHLIKTRGQQVTLRCSPKSGHDTVSWYQQALGQGPQFIFQYYEEEERQRGNFPDRFSGHQFPNYSSELNVNALLLGDSALYLCASSPTGISYEQYFGPGTRLTVT.

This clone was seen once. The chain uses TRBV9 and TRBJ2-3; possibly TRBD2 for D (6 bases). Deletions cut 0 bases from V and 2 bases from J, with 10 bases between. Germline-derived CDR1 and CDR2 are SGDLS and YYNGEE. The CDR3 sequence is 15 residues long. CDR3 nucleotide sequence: TGTGCCAGCAGCGTAGGACTAGTTATCACAGATACGCAGTATTTT. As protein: CASSVGLVITDTQYF.

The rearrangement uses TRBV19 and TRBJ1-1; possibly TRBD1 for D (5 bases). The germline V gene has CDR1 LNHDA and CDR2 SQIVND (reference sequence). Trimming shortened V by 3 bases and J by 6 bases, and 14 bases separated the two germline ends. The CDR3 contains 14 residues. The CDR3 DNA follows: TGTGCCAGTAGTATCGGGGGTGGGCTGGCTGAAGCTTTCTTT. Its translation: CASSIGGGLAEAFF.

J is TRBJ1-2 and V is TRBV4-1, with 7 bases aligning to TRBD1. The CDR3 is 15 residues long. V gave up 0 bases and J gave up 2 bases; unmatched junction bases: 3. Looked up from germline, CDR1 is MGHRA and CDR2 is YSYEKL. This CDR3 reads CASSQDDRENYGYTF. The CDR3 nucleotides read TGCGCCAGCAGCCAAGATGACAGGGAGAACTATGGCTACACCTTC.

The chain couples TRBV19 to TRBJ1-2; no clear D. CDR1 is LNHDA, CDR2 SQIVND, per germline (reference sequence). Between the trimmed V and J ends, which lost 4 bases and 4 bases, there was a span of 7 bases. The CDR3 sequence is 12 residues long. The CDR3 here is CASSTSVYGYTF. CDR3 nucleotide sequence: TGTGCCAGTAGTACGTCCGTCTATGGCTACACCTTC.

This CDR3 reads CASSLADNMNTEAFF. The DNA for the CDR3 is TGCGCCAGCAGCTTGGCCGACAACATGAACACTGAAGCTTTCTTT. The chain employs TRBV5-1 and TRBJ1-1; no firm D call. Germline CDR1 is SGHRS and CDR2 is YFSETQ. Trimming removed 0 bases at V and 0 bases at J, with 9 bases between. The CDR3 loop spans 15 amino acids.

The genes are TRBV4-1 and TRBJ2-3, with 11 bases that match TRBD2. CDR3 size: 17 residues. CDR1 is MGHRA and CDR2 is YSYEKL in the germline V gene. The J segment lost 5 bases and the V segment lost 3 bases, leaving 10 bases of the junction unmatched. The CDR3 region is CASSHQPGLAVRDTQYF. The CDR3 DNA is TGCGCCAGCAGCCACCAACCGGGACTAGCGGTGAGAGATACGCAGTATTTT.

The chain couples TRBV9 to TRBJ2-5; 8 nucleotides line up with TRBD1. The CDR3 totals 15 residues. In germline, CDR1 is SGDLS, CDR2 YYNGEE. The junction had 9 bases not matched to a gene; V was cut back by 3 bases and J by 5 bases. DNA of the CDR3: TGTGCCAGCAGCGCCTTTCAGGGGGCCGTGGAGACCCAGTACTTC. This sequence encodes CASSAFQGAVETQYF.

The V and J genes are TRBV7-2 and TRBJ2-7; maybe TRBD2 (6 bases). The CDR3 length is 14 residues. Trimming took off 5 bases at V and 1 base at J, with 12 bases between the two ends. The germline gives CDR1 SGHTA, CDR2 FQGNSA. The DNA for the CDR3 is TGTGCCAGCAGCCCCCTAAGCGGGTCCTACGAGCAGTACTTC. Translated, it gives CASSPLSGSYEQYF.

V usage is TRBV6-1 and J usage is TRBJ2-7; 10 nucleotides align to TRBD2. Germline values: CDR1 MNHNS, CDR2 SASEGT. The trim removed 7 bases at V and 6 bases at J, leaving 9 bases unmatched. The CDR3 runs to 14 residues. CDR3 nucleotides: TGTGCCAGCAAAAGCGGGGGGGCCTCTAGCGAGCAGTACTTC. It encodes CASKSGGASSEQYF.

Here the CDR3 DNA reads TGTGCCAGCAGCAAAATAGAAAGAAACACTGAAGCTTTCTTT. It codes for CASSKIERNTEAFF. This chain links TRBV5-4 with TRBJ1-1; no clear D. Germline V gene lookup returns CDR1 SGHNT and CDR2 YYREEE (reference sequence). The V end lost 4 bases, the J end lost 2 bases, and 12 bases lay between the germline ends. This CDR3 has 14 amino acids.

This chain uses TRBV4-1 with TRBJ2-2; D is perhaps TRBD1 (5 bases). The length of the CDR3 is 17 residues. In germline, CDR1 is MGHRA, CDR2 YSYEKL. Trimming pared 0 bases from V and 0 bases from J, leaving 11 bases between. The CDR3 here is CASSQDLDSANTGELFF. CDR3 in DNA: TGCGCCAGCAGCCAAGATCTCGACAGCGCGAACACCGGGGAGCTGTTTTTT.

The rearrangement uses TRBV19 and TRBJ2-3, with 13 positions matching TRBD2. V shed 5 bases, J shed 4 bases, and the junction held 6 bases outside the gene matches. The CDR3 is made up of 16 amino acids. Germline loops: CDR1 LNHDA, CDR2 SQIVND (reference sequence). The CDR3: CASSRTSGGPPDTQYF. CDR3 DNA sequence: TGTGCCAGTAGTCGGACTAGCGGGGGCCCCCCAGATACGCAGTATTTT.